Each of the 20 T cell receptor beta chains below was sequenced from the same sample in a study of cytomegalovirus exposure and HLA in healthy donors. The PCR employed 60 Vbeta primers together with 13 Jbeta primers. Repertoires were generated with immunoSEQ multiplex PCR, while TCRdb's copy carries only in-frame clones and drops some. The data show 70,000 to 95,000 clones, 65% to 80% seen once. Source material: PBMCs. Source of these receptors: a human donor in good health.

The V and J genes are TRBV4-1 and TRBJ1-4, with TRBD1 matching over 11 bases. This CDR3 has 14 residues. V was pared by 4 bases and J by 8 bases, with 3 bases of the junction left unmatched. Germline lookup yields CDR1 MGHRA and CDR2 YSYEKL. The CDR3 nucleotides are TGCGCCAGCAGCCTGGGACAGGGGGAGGAAAAACTGTTTTTT. Its protein is CASSLGQGEEKLFF.

This sequence joins TRBV6-5 and TRBJ1-1; the D gene is possibly TRBD1 (6 bases). V was trimmed by 6 bases and J by 5 bases, leaving 16 bases between them. Germline V gene lookup returns CDR1 MNHEY and CDR2 SVGAGI. This CDR3 comprises 14 residues. The CDR3 spells CASSSQGGGTEAFF. As DNA, the CDR3 is TGTGCCAGCAGCTCCCAAGGGGGGGGAACTGAAGCTTTCTTT.

The chain is built from TRBV5-1 and TRBJ2-3; D is possibly TRBD1 (6 bases). V lost 3 bases to trimming and J lost 0 bases, with 14 bases between them. CDR3 length equals 16 residues. CDR1 and CDR2 (germline): SGHRS, YFSETQ. The CDR3 spells CASSSVGGRSTDTQYF. The CDR3 region has the DNA TGCGCCAGCAGCTCAGTAGGGGGTCGTAGCACAGATACGCAGTATTTT.

This clone was counted a few times. The chain has TRBV6-5 and TRBJ1-5; no reliable D call. The CDR3 covers 15 residues. The V gene's germline CDR1 is MNHEY and CDR2 SVGAGI. V was trimmed by 6 bases and J by 0 bases, leaving 12 bases between them. Here the CDR3 reads CASSRQPYSNQPQHF. Here the CDR3 DNA reads TGTGCCAGCAGCCGACAACCTTATAGCAATCAGCCCCAGCATTTT.

Comment on this clone: Other DNA sequences of this sample code for an identical CDR3. The chain recombines TRBV19 with TRBJ2-7, with 8 bases aligning to TRBD1. With V trimmed by 5 bases and J by 4 bases, 4 bases remained unmatched. The CDR3 is 13 amino acids. Germline CDR1 and CDR2: LNHDA and SQIVND (reference sequence). The CDR3 loop reads CASSAGQGYEQYF. CDR3 sequence (DNA): TGTGCCAGTAGTGCCGGACAGGGATACGAGCAGTACTTC.

As to this clone: A read error may produce the germline difference seen at one junction end. This chain connects TRBV5-8 to TRBJ1-1; no clear D. CDR3 length: 15 amino acids. Germline loops: CDR1 SGHTS, CDR2 YDEGEE. CDR3 nucleotides: TGTGCCAGCAGCTTGGAGCGGATAATGAACCCTGAAGCTTTCTTT. Translating gives CASSLERIMNPEAFF.

The gene calls are TRBV6-6 and TRBJ2-1; 9 bases line up with TRBD2. Germline V gene data show CDR1 as MNHNY and CDR2 as SVGAGI (reference sequence). This CDR3 spans 14 amino acids. V lost 8 bases, J lost 4 bases, and 6 bases stayed unmatched. The CDR3 DNA follows: TGTGCCAGCCGGCGGGGGGGCGGGTACAATGAGCAGTTCTTC. Translating gives CASRRGGGYNEQFF.

The rearrangement joins TRBV14 to TRBJ1-4, with TRBD1 matching 8 bases. Germline lookup yields CDR1 SGHDN and CDR2 FVKESK. V shed 2 bases and J 6 bases; nucleotides not matched to a gene: 2. The CDR3 has 14 residues. CDR3 residues: CASSQLTGDEKLFF. The CDR3 coding sequence is TGTGCCAGCAGCCAACTGACAGGGGATGAAAAACTGTTTTTT.

This chain connects TRBV6-1 to TRBJ2-7; weak D call: TRBD2 (5 bases). Germline V lookup: CDR1 MNHNS, CDR2 SASEGT. CDR3 length: 12 residues. V shed 7 bases and J shed 6 bases, with 13 bases lying between them. CDR3 region: CASTLSRGEQYF. In DNA form, the CDR3 reads TGTGCCAGCACCCTGTCACGGGGCGAGCAGTACTTC.

This clone was recorded only once. The chain links TRBV28 to TRBJ1-5; TRBD1 aligns across 7 bases. Germline V gene lookup returns CDR1 MDHEN and CDR2 SYDVKM. J gave up 4 bases and V 1 base, and 10 bases lay outside the gene matches. CDR3 length: 17 residues. The CDR3 DNA is TGTGCCAGCAGTTTATACTCGACAGGGTTTGCTAATCAGCCCCAGCATTTT. Its translation: CASSLYSTGFANQPQHF.

V and J are TRBV5-1 and TRBJ1-1; D possibly corresponds to TRBD1 (5 bases). CDR1 SGHRS and CDR2 YFSETQ come from the germline V gene. With 6 bases removed from V and 4 bases from J, the gap between germline ends came to 16 bases. This CDR3 region has 14 residues. CDR3: CASTLGPYSTEAFF. Written as DNA, the CDR3 is TGCGCCAGCACCCTGGGGCCGTATAGCACTGAAGCTTTCTTT.

The rearrangement links TRBV7-9 to TRBJ2-1, with 14 positions matching TRBD2. CDR1 is SEHNR, CDR2 FQNEAQ, per germline (reference sequence). The CDR3 has 16 residues. The J segment lost 8 bases and the V segment lost 5 bases, leaving 8 bases of the junction unmatched. CDR3 in amino acids: CASSPTGTSGGHEQFF. In DNA, the CDR3 is TGTGCCAGCAGCCCCACCGGGACTAGCGGGGGCCATGAGCAGTTCTTC. Using reference TRBV7-9 and TRBJ2-1 for the parts outside the CDR3, the full variable domain is DTGVSQNPRHKITKRGQNVTFRCDPISEHNRLYWYRQTLGQGPEFLTYFQNEAQLEKSRLLSDRFSAERPKGSFSTLEIQRTEQGDSAMYLCASSPTGTSGGHEQFFGPGTRLTVL.

This rearrangement joins TRBV7-2 to TRBJ2-3, with 8 bases lining up with TRBD2. J was trimmed by 6 bases and V by 1 base; bases with no gene match: 3. Germline lookup yields CDR1 SGHTA and CDR2 FQGNSA. The CDR3 length is 14 residues. This chain's CDR3 is CASSLVRGGDTQYF. The CDR3 coding sequence is TGTGCCAGCAGCTTAGTTCGGGGGGGGGATACGCAGTATTTT. The full variable domain, with the rest looked up from reference TRBV7-2 and TRBJ2-3, is GAGVSQSPSNKVTEKGKDVELRCDPISGHTALYWYRQSLGQGLEFLIYFQGNSAPDKSGLPSDRFSAERTGGSVSTLTIQRTQQEDSAVYLCASSLVRGGDTQYFGPGTRLTVL.

The chain joins TRBV6-4 to TRBJ2-1; 9 positions match TRBD2. Trimming took 2 bases from V and 4 from J; bases not matched to a gene: 6. Germline CDR1 MRHNA, CDR2 SNTAGT. The CDR3 is made up of 16 amino acids. The CDR3 nucleotides read TGTGCCAGCAGTGACACTAGCGGGCCAATGTACAATGAGCAGTTCTTC. Translation: CASSDTSGPMYNEQFF.

This chain uses TRBV7-9 with TRBJ1-2, with unresolved D. CDR1 SEHNR and CDR2 FQNEAQ come from the germline V gene (reference sequence). The CDR3 runs to 13 residues. With 1 base removed from V and 4 bases from J, the gap between germline ends came to 7 bases. This chain's CDR3 is CASSLERFYGYTF. DNA for the CDR3: TGTGCCAGCAGCTTAGAACGGTTCTATGGCTACACCTTC.

The chain is built from TRBV18 and TRBJ1-1; D is perhaps TRBD1 (6 bases). V shed 3 bases and J shed 4 bases, with 12 bases lying between them. Germline V gene sequence: CDR1 KGHSH, CDR2 LQKENI. The length of the CDR3 is 14 residues. The CDR3 DNA is TGTGCCAGCTCACCGGACAGATCGAGCACTGAAGCTTTCTTT. Translated, it gives CASSPDRSSTEAFF.

The CDR3 DNA is TGTGCCAGTAGTATAGATCTCGCTAGCGGGGGGTTTGAGACCCAGTACTTC. This gives the protein CASSIDLASGGFETQYF. This sequence joins TRBV19 and TRBJ2-5, with 11 bases that match TRBD2. The V gene end was trimmed by 0 bases and the J gene end by 5 bases; junction bases not matched to a gene: 8. The CDR3 is 17 residues long. Germline V gene sequence: CDR1 LNHDA, CDR2 SQIVND (reference sequence).

CDR3 bases: TGCGCCAGCAGCTTGGACGGGGAGACGGGTGGAAAACTGTTTTTT. This encodes CASSLDGETGGKLFF. The rearrangement joins TRBV5-1 to TRBJ1-4; D unresolved. The CDR3 runs 15 residues. Germline lookup yields CDR1 SGHRS and CDR2 YFSETQ. Trimming shortened V by 0 bases and J by 10 bases, and 16 bases separated the two germline ends.

The chain joins TRBV7-8 to TRBJ1-1; D call uncertain. CDR3 length equals 13 residues. CDR1 and CDR2 from the germline V gene are SGHVS and FQNEAQ. V was pared by 5 bases and J by 1 base, with 8 bases between. The CDR3 spells CASSPPGNTEAFF. The DNA of the CDR3 is TGTGCCAGCAGCCCCCCCGGGAACACTGAAGCTTTCTTT.

The CDR3 DNA reads TGTGCCAGCAGTACCCAGGCTAGGGGACAGGGTAATTCACCCCTCCACTTT. Translated, it gives CASSTQARGQGNSPLHF. The rearrangement joins TRBV2 to TRBJ1-6; 9 bases line up with TRBD1. CDR1 is SNHLY and CDR2 is FYNNEI in the germline V gene. The V gene end was trimmed by 5 bases and the J gene end by 6 bases; junction bases not matched to a gene: 11. The CDR3 contains 17 residues.